This TCR beta chain was captured in a study of T cells in Graves' hyperthyroidism and ophthalmopathy. General study points: Before onset, by a median of 6.5 months, the model predicted ophthalmopathy.

Patients between 18 and 65 years old had hyperthyroidism, newly diagnosed and lasting under 2 months. TCR beta CDR3 regions were amplified from RNA. HTBI primers were used for first-round RT-PCR of the TCR CDR3. Each CDR3 protein gets one entry after TCRdb re-called the multiplex PCR reads with MiXCR. Among 600,000 to 850,000 distinct CDR3 sequences listed, roughly a sixth were seen once. Germline CDR1 reads LGHDT; CDR2 reads YNNKEL (reference sequence). The CDR3 sequence is 16 residues long. V gave up 3 bases and J gave up 5 bases; unmatched junction bases: 10. This clonotype has a count of ten or more. Its specificity is unknown.

Sample: blood. This sequence originates from a woman between 50 and 59 years old with Graves' hyperthyroidism that later progressed to Graves' ophthalmopathy. The genes are TRBV3-1 and TRBJ2-5; 9 nucleotides align to TRBD2. The CDR3 DNA reads as TGTGCCAGCAGCCATGGCGGGGGGGGTCAACCGGAGACCCAGTACTTC. This codes for CASSHGGGGQPETQYF.